These 3 T cell receptor beta chains share one sample of origin, sequenced in a study of STAT5B mutations in CD4+ large granular lymphocyte leukemia. The table came from immunoSEQ multiplex PCR; TCRdb's copy has only in-frame clones and leaves some out. This table holds under 40,000 clones, around 76% found once. The material sequenced was CD4+ T cells from blood buffy coats. These receptor sequences come from a human donor in good health.

This chain joins TRBV10-2 and TRBJ1-6; no firm D call. Trimming took 0 bases from V and 10 from J, leaving 7 bases between them. CDR1 is WSHSY and CDR2 is SAAADI in the germline V gene. This CDR3 spans 13 amino acids. The CDR3 here is CASSESLTSPLHF. In nucleotides, the CDR3 is TGCGCCAGCAGTGAGTCCTTGACATCACCCCTCCACTTT.

The chain carries TRBV28 and TRBJ1-3; D uncertain. CDR1 MDHEN and CDR2 SYDVKM come from the germline V gene. The CDR3 has 15 residues. The V gene lost 2 bases and the J gene lost 3 bases, with 11 bases spanning the gap. CDR3: CASSLGSGNGNTIYF. The CDR3, as DNA: TGTGCCAGCAGTTTAGGCTCCGGGAATGGAAACACCATATATTTT.

This clone was detected a few times. The chain combines TRBV6-5 with TRBJ1-5; unclear D gene. The germline V gene has CDR1 MNHEY and CDR2 SVGAGI. Trimming pared 5 bases from V and 6 bases from J, leaving 11 bases between. CDR3 length: 13 amino acids. CDR3 sequence: CASSHGKGQPQHF. CDR3 nucleotides: TGTGCCAGCAGTCACGGTAAAGGTCAGCCCCAGCATTTT.